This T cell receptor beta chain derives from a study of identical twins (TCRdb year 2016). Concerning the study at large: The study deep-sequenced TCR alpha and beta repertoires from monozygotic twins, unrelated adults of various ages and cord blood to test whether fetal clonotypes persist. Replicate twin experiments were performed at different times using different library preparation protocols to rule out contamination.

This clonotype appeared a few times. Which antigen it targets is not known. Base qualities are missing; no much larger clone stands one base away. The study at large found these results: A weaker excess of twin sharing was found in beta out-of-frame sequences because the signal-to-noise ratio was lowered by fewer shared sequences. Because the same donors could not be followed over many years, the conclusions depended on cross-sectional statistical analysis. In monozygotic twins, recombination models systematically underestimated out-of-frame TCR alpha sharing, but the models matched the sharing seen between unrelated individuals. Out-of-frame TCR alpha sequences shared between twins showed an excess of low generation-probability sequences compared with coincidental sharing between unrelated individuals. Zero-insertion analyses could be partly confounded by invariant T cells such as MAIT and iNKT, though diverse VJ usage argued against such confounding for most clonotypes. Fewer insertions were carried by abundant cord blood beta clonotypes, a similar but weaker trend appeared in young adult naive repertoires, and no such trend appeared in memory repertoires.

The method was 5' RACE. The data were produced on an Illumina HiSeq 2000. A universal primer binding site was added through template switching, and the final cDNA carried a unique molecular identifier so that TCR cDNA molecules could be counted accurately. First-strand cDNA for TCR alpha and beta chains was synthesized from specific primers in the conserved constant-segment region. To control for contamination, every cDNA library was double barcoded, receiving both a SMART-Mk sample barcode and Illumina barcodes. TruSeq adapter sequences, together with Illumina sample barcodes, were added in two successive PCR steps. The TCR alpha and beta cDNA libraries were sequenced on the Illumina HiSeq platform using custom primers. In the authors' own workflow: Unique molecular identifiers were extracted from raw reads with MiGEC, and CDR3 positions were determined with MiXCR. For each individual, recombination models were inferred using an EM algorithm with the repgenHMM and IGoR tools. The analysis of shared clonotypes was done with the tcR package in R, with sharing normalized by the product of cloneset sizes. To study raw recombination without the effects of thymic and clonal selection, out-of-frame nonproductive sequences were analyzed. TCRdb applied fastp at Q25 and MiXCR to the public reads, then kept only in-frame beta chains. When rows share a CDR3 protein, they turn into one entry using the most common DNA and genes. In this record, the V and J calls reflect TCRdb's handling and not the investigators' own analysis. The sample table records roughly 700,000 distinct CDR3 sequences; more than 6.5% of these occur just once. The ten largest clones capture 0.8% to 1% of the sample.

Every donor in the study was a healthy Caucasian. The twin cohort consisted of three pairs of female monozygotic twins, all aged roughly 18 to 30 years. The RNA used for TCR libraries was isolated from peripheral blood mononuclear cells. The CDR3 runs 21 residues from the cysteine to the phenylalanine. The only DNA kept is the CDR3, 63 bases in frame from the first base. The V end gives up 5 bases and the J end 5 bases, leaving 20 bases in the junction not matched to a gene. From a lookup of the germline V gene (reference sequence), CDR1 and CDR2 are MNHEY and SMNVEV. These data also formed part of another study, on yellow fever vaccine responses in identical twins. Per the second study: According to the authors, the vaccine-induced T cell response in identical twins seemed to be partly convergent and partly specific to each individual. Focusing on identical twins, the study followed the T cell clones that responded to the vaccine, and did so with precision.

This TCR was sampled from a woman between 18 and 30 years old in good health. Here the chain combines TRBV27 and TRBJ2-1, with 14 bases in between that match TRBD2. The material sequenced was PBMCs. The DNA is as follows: TGTGCCAGCAGTCCCCGACTAGCGGGAGGGCCCAGGGCCCTCAGGGACAATGAGCAGTTCTTC. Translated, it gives CASSPRLAGGPRALRDNEQFF.